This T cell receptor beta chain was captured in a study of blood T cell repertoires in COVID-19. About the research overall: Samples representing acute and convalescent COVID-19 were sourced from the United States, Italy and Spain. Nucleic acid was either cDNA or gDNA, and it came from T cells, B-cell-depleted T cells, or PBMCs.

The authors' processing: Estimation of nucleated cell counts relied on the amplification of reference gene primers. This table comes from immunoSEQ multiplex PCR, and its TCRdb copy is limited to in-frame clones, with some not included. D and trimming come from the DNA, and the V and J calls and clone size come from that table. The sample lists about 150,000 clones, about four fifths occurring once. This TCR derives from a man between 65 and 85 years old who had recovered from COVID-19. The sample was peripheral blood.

CDR3 amino acids: CAISSTSGSADTQYF. For the CDR3, the DNA is TGTGCCATCAGTTCGACTAGCGGGAGTGCAGATACGCAGTATTTT. This sequence joins TRBV10-3 and TRBJ2-3, with 12 bases identical to TRBD2. The V and J ends lost 5 bases and 4 bases, in that order; junction bases with no gene match: 4. Germline lookup yields CDR1 ENHRY and CDR2 SYGVKD. The CDR3 length is 15 residues.